This T cell receptor beta chain was identified in a study of CD8 T cells in Susac syndrome. Background on the study: Clinically active disease was present in more than five of the sequenced Susac syndrome patients. Under ten of these patients were in remission. General observations from the study: Only a relatively small number of individuals were included in the TCR sequencing and HLA analysis. The greatest CD8+ clonal expansion in Susac occurred in TEMRA cells and in active patients.

With respect to this clonotype: Its antigen is as yet unknown.

Germline loops: CDR1 DFQATT, CDR2 SNEGSKA (reference sequence). The CDR3 extends over 16 amino acids. Trimming took 1 base from V and 3 from J, leaving 13 bases between them. Diagnostic criteria defined recently for definite or probable disease were met by the Susac syndrome patients. A quantity of about 0.5 to 1 ug RNA underwent reverse transcription using random hexamers. One entry per CDR3 protein, called by TCRdb with MiXCR from the immunoSEQ multiplex PCR reads. The sample records about 120,000 distinct CDR3 sequences, over 85% being singletons. V gene TRBV20-1 combines with J gene TRBJ2-6, with unresolved D. The source is a human donor with Susac syndrome. Sequenced material: CD8+ T cells from PBMCs. CDR3 protein: CSARVTRASGANVLTF. The CDR3 nucleotides are TGCAGTGCTAGAGTTACAAGGGCCAGTGGGGCCAACGTCCTGACTTTC.